Below are 15 T cell receptor beta chains sequenced from a single sample in a study of cytomegalovirus exposure and HLA in healthy donors. The PCR was carried out with 60 Vbeta primers and 13 Jbeta primers. Clones were read by immunoSEQ multiplex PCR, and TCRdb kept only the in-frame ones, dropping some. The repertoire holds around 110,000 clones, with approximately 80% as singletons. The material sequenced was PBMCs. Source of these receptors: a woman aged 25 to 39 in good health and CMV-seronegative.

The J gene is TRBJ2-7, the V gene TRBV19, with D perhaps matching TRBD1 (6 bases). V lost 3 bases to trimming and J lost 3 bases, with 12 bases between them. Germline V gives CDR1 LNHDA, CDR2 SQIVND (reference sequence). The CDR3 is made up of 14 amino acids. The CDR3 DNA reads TGTGCCAGTAGTATGCCGGGACAAATCTACGAGCAGTACTTC. Its protein is CASSMPGQIYEQYF.

The rearrangement joins TRBV18 to TRBJ2-2; possibly TRBD1 for D (6 bases). CDR1 and CDR2 from the germline V gene are KGHSH and LQKENI. The ends were cut back, 4 bases at V and 0 bases at J, with 12 bases in the middle. The CDR3 sequence is 16 residues long. This CDR3 reads CASSLWDNSNTGELFF. Here the CDR3 DNA reads TGTGCCAGCTCACTGTGGGACAACTCGAACACCGGGGAGCTGTTTTTT.

The rearrangement links TRBV4-3 to TRBJ2-6, with 9 bases lining up with TRBD1. Germline V gene data show CDR1 as LGHNA and CDR2 as YSLEER. This CDR3 has 19 residues. Trimming at V came to 0 bases and at J to 0 bases, leaving 6 bases not matched to a gene. CDR3: CASSQDRTGDSSGANVLTF. CDR3 nucleotide sequence: TGCGCCAGCAGCCAAGATAGGACAGGGGACAGCTCTGGGGCCAACGTCCTGACTTTC.

V and J are TRBV28 and TRBJ1-5; TRBD1 is a possible D gene (5 bases). Germline CDR1 and CDR2: MDHEN and SYDVKM. The CDR3 extends over 14 amino acids. V was pared by 3 bases and J by 5 bases, with 11 bases between. This CDR3 reads CASSFVGLDQPQHF. Written as DNA, the CDR3 is TGTGCCAGCAGTTTTGTGGGGCTGGATCAGCCCCAGCATTTT.

V and J are TRBV14 and TRBJ2-5; 13 nucleotides line up with TRBD2. This CDR3 contains 16 residues. Looked up from germline, CDR1 is SGHDN and CDR2 is FVKESK. The J segment lost 7 bases and the V segment lost 4 bases, leaving 9 bases of the junction unmatched. As DNA, the CDR3 is TGTGCCAGCAGCCCTGGACTAGCGGGGGCTGGAGGGACCCAGTACTTC. Protein product: CASSPGLAGAGGTQYF.

The rearrangement joins TRBV5-1 to TRBJ2-1; D not certain. Germline assignment: CDR1 SGHRS and CDR2 YFSETQ. V was pared by 4 bases and J by 6 bases, with 14 bases between. This CDR3 contains 14 residues. The CDR3 loop is CASSPNSLPNEQFF. As DNA, the CDR3 is TGCGCCAGCAGCCCAAACTCCCTCCCCAATGAGCAGTTCTTC.

The chain links TRBV7-9 to TRBJ2-7; a possible D gene is TRBD2 (6 bases). This CDR3 comprises 16 residues. Germline CDR1 is SEHNR and CDR2 is FQNEAQ (reference sequence). V lost 6 bases and J 0 bases, leaving 18 bases between the germline ends. CDR3 sequence: CASSFLGRGSSYEQYF. The CDR3 nucleotides read TGTGCCAGCAGTTTCCTAGGGCGGGGAAGCTCCTACGAGCAGTACTTC.

This chain links TRBV14 with TRBJ2-7, with 8 bases identical to TRBD2. V lost 0 bases, J lost 0 bases, and 10 bases stayed unmatched. The CDR3 consists of 18 residues. CDR1 and CDR2 from the germline V gene are SGHDN and FVKESK. For the CDR3, the DNA is TGTGCCAGCAGCCAAGAATCCAGCGGGAGTCTCCGCTCCTACGAGCAGTACTTC. Translated, it gives CASSQESSGSLRSYEQYF.

The chain links TRBV27 to TRBJ2-2; D gene unclear. The V gene's germline CDR1 is MNHEY and CDR2 SMNVEV (reference sequence). The CDR3 is made up of 14 amino acids. V was trimmed by 6 bases and J by 1 base, leaving 9 bases between them. CDR3 in DNA: TGTGCCAGCAGAGCCGAGATGAACACCGGGGAGCTGTTTTTT. Protein: CASRAEMNTGELFF.

This sequence joins TRBV7-2 and TRBJ2-3; TRBD2 matches at 13 bases. Germline-derived CDR1 and CDR2 are SGHTA and FQGNSA. J lost 5 bases, V lost 4 bases, and 6 bases had no gene match. CDR3 length equals 16 residues. The CDR3 loop reads CASSSSTSGRLDTQYF. In DNA form, the CDR3 reads TGTGCCAGCAGCTCGTCGACTAGCGGGAGGCTAGATACGCAGTATTTT.

The V call is TRBV4-1, the J call TRBJ1-5; D is ambiguous. V lost 1 base and J lost 4, with 20 bases in between. This CDR3 spans 18 amino acids. Germline CDR1 is MGHRA and CDR2 is YSYEKL. The DNA of the CDR3 is TGCGCCAGCAGCCAAGGTGGTATTCGAGGTGAAAGGAATCAGCCCCAGCATTTT. Translating gives CASSQGGIRGERNQPQHF.

The genes are TRBV6-5 and TRBJ1-1; D not resolved. V lost 0 bases and J 5 bases, leaving 7 bases between the germline ends. CDR1 MNHEY and CDR2 SVGAGI come from the germline V gene. There are 13 residues in the CDR3. The chain's CDR3 is CASSYSEGTEAFF. DNA of the CDR3: TGTGCCAGCAGTTACTCTGAGGGAACTGAAGCTTTCTTT.

The V gene is TRBV28, the J gene TRBJ2-5; weak D call: TRBD2 (5 bases). Germline V gives CDR1 MDHEN, CDR2 SYDVKM. Trimming pared 3 bases from V and 3 bases from J, leaving 11 bases between. The CDR3 spans 14 residues. This CDR3 reads CASSFIGREETQYF. The DNA of the CDR3 is TGTGCCAGCAGTTTTATCGGGCGGGAAGAGACCCAGTACTTC.

This clone was detected a few times. This sequence joins TRBV7-2 and TRBJ2-7, with 11 bases lining up with TRBD2. Losses at the gene ends were 5 bases for V and 6 bases for J; bases not matched to a gene: 12. The germline V gene encodes CDR1 SGHTA and CDR2 FQGNSA. CDR3 length equals 16 residues. The CDR3 is CASSDHLAGGPSEQYF. DNA of the CDR3: TGTGCCAGCAGCGACCACTTAGCGGGAGGGCCGAGCGAGCAGTACTTC. The full variable domain, completed using reference TRBV7-2 and TRBJ2-7, is GAGVSQSPSNKVTEKGKDVELRCDPISGHTALYWYRQSLGQGLEFLIYFQGNSAPDKSGLPSDRFSAERTGGSVSTLTIQRTQQEDSAVYLCASSDHLAGGPSEQYFGPGTRLTVT.

Notes on this clone: Germline and junction disagree at one end, which may indicate a read error. The chain uses TRBV7-9 and TRBJ1-2; 7 bases are a match to TRBD1. This CDR3 contains 18 residues. Germline CDR1 is SEHNR and CDR2 is FQNEAQ (reference sequence). The CDR3 loop is CSSSASDRALLGNYGYTF. In DNA form, the CDR3 reads TGTTCCAGCAGCGCGTCCGACAGGGCCCTCCTAGGAAACTATGGCTACACCTTC.